This T cell receptor beta chain appears in the sequencing data of a study of technical replicates of blood from a handful of donors. This clone was counted once. TCRdb's copy holds only in-frame clones and misses some; the assay was immunoSEQ multiplex PCR. The table has more than 65,000 clones, about 97% seen once. The CDR3 totals 15 residues. The germline gives CDR1 SGDLS, CDR2 YYNGEE. V dropped 1 base and J dropped 7; count of bases not matched to a gene: 2. This receptor was obtained from a human donor in good health. Material for sequencing was T cells isolated from PBMCs. The chain recombines TRBV9 with TRBJ1-6; 10 bases are shared with TRBD1. In nucleotides, the CDR3 is TGTGCCAGCAGCGTATGGGGACAGGGGAATTCACCCCTCCACTTT. This codes for CASSVWGQGNSPLHF.